This T cell receptor beta chain was captured in a study of blood T cell repertoires in COVID-19. Looking at the study overall: Both acute and convalescent COVID-19 samples were obtained from the United States, Italy and Spain.

Produced via immunoSEQ multiplex PCR; TCRdb's table is partial and in-frame only. Of some 150,000 clones listed, 89% are singletons. After removal of 6 bases from V and 4 bases from J, the junction contained 11 bases not matched to a gene. This CDR3 is 16 amino acids long. Germline values: CDR1 MNHEY, CDR2 SMNVEV (reference sequence). The receptor comes from a man in his 60s with acute or convalescent COVID-19. The rearrangement joins TRBV27 to TRBJ2-2, with 7 bases lining up with TRBD1. The specimen sequenced was peripheral blood. In DNA, the CDR3 is TGTGCCAGCAGAGTAGGCCCGGGACAGCCCACCGGGGAGCTGTTTTTT. As protein: CASRVGPGQPTGELFF.